This T cell receptor beta chain was captured by sequencing in a study of shared clonotypes between healthy human individuals. Study-wide findings and caveats: Blood alone was sampled, and tissue repertoires likely differ. Rarefaction exposed incomplete sorted-subset sequencing despite large depth.

Concerning this clone itself: The antigen remains undetermined.

The V end was cut by 2 bases, the J end by 1 base, with 23 bases between. The CDR3 is 18 residues long. Germline CDR1 GTSNPN, CDR2 SVGIG (reference sequence). Sorted-subset replicate PCRs used around 200 ng of genomic DNA. This amount corresponded to 25,000 to 30,000 T cell genomes. Libraries were prepared by immunoSEQ multiplex PCR; TCRdb keeps only in-frame clonotypes and omits some of them. The sample records 2 million to 2.5 million clones, around 95% being singletons. Sequencing was performed on naive CD4+ T cells sorted from blood. Stated subset: CD45RA+ positively selected. This TCR was sampled from a man aged 18 to 30 in good health. The chain combines TRBV30 with TRBJ2-5, with D possibly being TRBD2 (5 bases). The CDR3 coding sequence is TGTGCCTGGAGTCCGCCCTGGGGAGCGGAGAGGCCCCAAGAGACCCAGTACTTC. The encoded protein is CAWSPPWGAERPQETQYF.